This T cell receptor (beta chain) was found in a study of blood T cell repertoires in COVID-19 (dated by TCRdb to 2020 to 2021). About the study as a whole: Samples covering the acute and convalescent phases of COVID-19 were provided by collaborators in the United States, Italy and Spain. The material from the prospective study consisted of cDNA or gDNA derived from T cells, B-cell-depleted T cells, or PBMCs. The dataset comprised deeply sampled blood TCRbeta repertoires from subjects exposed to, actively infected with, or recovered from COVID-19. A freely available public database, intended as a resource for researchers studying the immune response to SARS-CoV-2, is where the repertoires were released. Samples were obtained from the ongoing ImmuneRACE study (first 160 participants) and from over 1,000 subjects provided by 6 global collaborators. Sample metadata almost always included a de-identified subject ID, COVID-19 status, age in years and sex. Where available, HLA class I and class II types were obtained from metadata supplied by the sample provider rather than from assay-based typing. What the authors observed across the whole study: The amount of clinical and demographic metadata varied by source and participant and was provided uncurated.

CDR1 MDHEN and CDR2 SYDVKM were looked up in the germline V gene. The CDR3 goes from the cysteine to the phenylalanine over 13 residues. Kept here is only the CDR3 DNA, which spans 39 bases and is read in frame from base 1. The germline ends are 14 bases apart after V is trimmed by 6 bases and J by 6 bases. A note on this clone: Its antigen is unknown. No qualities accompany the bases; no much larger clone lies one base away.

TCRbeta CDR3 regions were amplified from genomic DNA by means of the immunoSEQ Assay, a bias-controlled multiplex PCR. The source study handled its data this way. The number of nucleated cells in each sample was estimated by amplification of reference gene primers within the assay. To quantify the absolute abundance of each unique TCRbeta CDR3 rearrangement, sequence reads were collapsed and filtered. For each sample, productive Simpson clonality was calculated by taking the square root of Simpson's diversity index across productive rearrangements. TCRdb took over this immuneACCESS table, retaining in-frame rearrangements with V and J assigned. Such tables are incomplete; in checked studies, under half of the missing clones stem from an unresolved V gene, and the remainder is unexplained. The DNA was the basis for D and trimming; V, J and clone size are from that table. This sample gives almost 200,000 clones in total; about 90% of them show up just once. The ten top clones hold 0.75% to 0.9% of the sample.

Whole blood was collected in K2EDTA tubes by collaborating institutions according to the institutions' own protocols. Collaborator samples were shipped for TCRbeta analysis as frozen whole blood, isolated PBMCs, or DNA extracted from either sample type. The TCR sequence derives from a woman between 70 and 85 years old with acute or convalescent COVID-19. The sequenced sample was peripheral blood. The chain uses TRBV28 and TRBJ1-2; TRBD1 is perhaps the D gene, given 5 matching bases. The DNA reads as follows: TGTGCCAGCAGCCTGGCGTGGGGGGATGGCTACACCTTC. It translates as CASSLAWGDGYTF.